The 20 T cell receptor beta chains below were found in one sample sequenced in a study of blood T cell repertoires in COVID-19. Assay: immunoSEQ multiplex PCR; the TCRdb copy retains only in-frame clones and omits some. The data contain under 350,000 clones, around nine tenths of them seen just once; the ten biggest clones take up 1.5% to 2%. Sequencing was performed on PBMCs or T cells enriched from blood (not recorded which). Receptors were obtained from a middle-aged woman who had recovered from COVID-19.

The chain links TRBV30 to TRBJ2-5; TRBD2 agrees at 10 bases. Losses at the gene ends were 3 bases for V and 5 bases for J; bases not matched to a gene: 3. In germline, CDR1 is GTSNPN, CDR2 SVGIG (reference sequence). The CDR3 covers 13 residues. CDR3: CAWSPSGSETQYF. CDR3 in DNA: TGTGCCTGGAGCCCTAGCGGGAGTGAGACCCAGTACTTC.

The chain uses TRBV2 and TRBJ1-1, with unresolved D. Germline V gives CDR1 SNHLY, CDR2 FYNNEI. The CDR3 consists of 14 residues. Trimming removed 3 bases at V and 1 base at J, with 9 bases between. The CDR3 region is CASSDSRPNTEAFF. The CDR3 nucleotides are TGTGCCAGCAGTGACAGCAGGCCGAACACTGAAGCTTTCTTT. Supplemented by reference TRBV2 and TRBJ1-1, the full variable domain reads EPEVTQTPSHQVTQMGQEVILRCVPISNHLYFYWYRQILGQKVEFLVSFYNNEISEKSEIFDDQFSVERPDGSNFTLKIRSTKLEDSAMYFCASSDSRPNTEAFFGQGTRLTVV.

The rearrangement links TRBV19 to TRBJ2-7, with D maybe TRBD1 (6 bases). This CDR3 has 15 residues. Trimming removed 4 bases at V and 0 bases at J, with 13 bases between. Germline-derived CDR1 and CDR2 are LNHDA and SQIVND (reference sequence). The CDR3 DNA reads as TGTGCCAGTAGTACCCATGGACAGCGCTCCTACGAGCAGTACTTC. Amino acid sequence: CASSTHGQRSYEQYF.

The chain joins TRBV27 to TRBJ1-1; no firm D call. Germline lookup yields CDR1 MNHEY and CDR2 SMNVEV (reference sequence). Trimming took off 5 bases at V and 4 bases at J, with 14 bases between the two ends. The CDR3 length is 14 residues. CDR3 sequence (DNA): TGTGCCAGCAGTCCCCCTCTGAGTCGCACTGAAGCTTTCTTT. The encoded protein is CASSPPLSRTEAFF.

The rearrangement links TRBV30 to TRBJ1-3; D is possibly TRBD1 (5 bases). Trimming left V 3 bases short and J 0 bases short, with 21 bases between. The CDR3 consists of 18 residues. Germline CDR1 GTSNPN, CDR2 SVGIG (reference sequence). The chain's CDR3 is CAWSPQWGQTVSGNTIYF. The CDR3 DNA reads TGTGCCTGGAGCCCGCAATGGGGCCAGACCGTCTCTGGAAACACCATATATTTT.

V usage is TRBV10-3 and J usage is TRBJ2-3; TRBD2 agrees at 10 bases. The CDR3 extends over 15 amino acids. Germline lookup yields CDR1 ENHRY and CDR2 SYGVKD. V was pared by 3 bases and J by 2 bases, with 2 bases of the junction left unmatched. The CDR3 loop reads CAISDLAGATDTQYF. In DNA form, the CDR3 reads TGTGCCATCAGTGATCTAGCGGGGGCCACAGATACGCAGTATTTT.

This chain uses TRBV18 with TRBJ1-5; 8 bases align to TRBD1. Trimming at V came to 6 bases and at J to 6 bases, leaving 7 bases not matched to a gene. The CDR3 spans 14 residues. CDR1 and CDR2 (germline): KGHSH, LQKENI. CDR3 region: CASSQQGEVQPQHF. The CDR3 nucleotides are TGTGCCAGCTCGCAACAGGGGGAAGTTCAGCCCCAGCATTTT. Supplemented by reference TRBV18 and TRBJ1-5, the full variable domain reads NAGVMQNPRHLVRRRGQEARLRCSPMKGHSHVYWYRQLPEEGLKFMVYLQKENIIDESGMPKERFSAEFPKEGPSILRIQQVVRGDSAAYFCASSQQGEVQPQHFGDGTRLSIL.

The rearrangement joins TRBV11-1 to TRBJ2-5; TRBD2 matches 13 bases. The CDR3 length is 16 residues. Looked up from germline, CDR1 is SGHAT and CDR2 is FQDESV (reference sequence). With V trimmed by 1 base and J by 3 bases, 2 bases remained unmatched. The CDR3 region is CASSLEGTSGKETQYF. The CDR3 bases are TGTGCCAGCAGCTTAGAAGGGACTAGCGGGAAAGAGACCCAGTACTTC. Variable domain in full (rest from reference TRBV11-1 and TRBJ2-5): EAEVAQSPRYKITEKSQAVAFWCDPISGHATLYWYRQILGQGPELLVQFQDESVVDDSQLPKDRFSAERLKGVDSTLKIQPAELGDSAMYLCASSLEGTSGKETQYFGPGTRLLVL.

This chain links TRBV6-5 with TRBJ1-1; a weak D match, TRBD1 (5 bases). V lost 0 bases, J lost 4 bases, and 12 bases lay in between. The length of the CDR3 is 15 residues. Germline loops: CDR1 MNHEY, CDR2 SVGAGI. The CDR3 protein is CASSYSGFRATEAFF. The CDR3 nucleotides are TGTGCCAGCAGTTACTCGGGGTTCAGGGCCACTGAAGCTTTCTTT.

The chain couples TRBV20-1 to TRBJ1-1; no clear D. CDR1 DFQATT and CDR2 SNEGSKA come from the germline V gene (reference sequence). There are 8 residues in the CDR3. The CDR3 loop reads CMNRNGFF. In DNA, the CDR3 is TGCATGAACCGAAACGGGTTCTTT.

Only one count was recorded for this clone. The chain employs TRBV15 and TRBJ2-1; 13 bases line up with TRBD2. V dropped 3 bases and J dropped 11; count of bases not matched to a gene: 7. Germline-derived CDR1 and CDR2 are LNHNV and YYDKDF (reference sequence). The CDR3 spans 15 residues. The CDR3 sequence: CATSSSLAGGRKQFF. CDR3 DNA sequence: TGTGCCACCAGCAGTTCACTAGCGGGAGGGAGGAAGCAGTTCTTC.

This sequence joins TRBV7-9 and TRBJ1-4; TRBD1 matches 10 bases. CDR1 is SEHNR and CDR2 is FQNEAQ in the germline V gene (reference sequence). J lost 1 base, V lost 6 bases, and 2 bases had no gene match. This CDR3 is built from 15 residues. CDR3: CASRGQGITNEKLFF. The DNA for the CDR3 is TGTGCCAGCAGGGGACAGGGGATAACTAATGAAAAACTGTTTTTT.

The chain recombines TRBV4-1 with TRBJ2-1; 12 nucleotides agree with TRBD2. Unmatched junction bases numbered 3, after V lost 2 bases and J lost 4 bases. CDR1 and CDR2 (germline): MGHRA, YSYEKL. This CDR3 comprises 16 residues. DNA for the CDR3: TGCGCCAGCAGCCAATCGACTAGCGGGGGATACAATGAGCAGTTCTTC. It yields the protein CASSQSTSGGYNEQFF.

This chain connects TRBV9 to TRBJ1-3, with a tentative D call TRBD1 (5 bases). With 3 bases removed from V and 3 bases from J, the gap between germline ends came to 10 bases. Germline V lookup: CDR1 SGDLS, CDR2 YYNGEE. The CDR3 is made up of 14 amino acids. CDR3: CASSARDYGNTIYF. DNA of the CDR3: TGTGCCAGCAGCGCCCGGGACTATGGAAACACCATATATTTT. The complete variable domain, with remaining parts taken from reference TRBV9 and TRBJ1-3, reads DSGVTQTPKHLITATGQRVTLRCSPRSGDLSVYWYQQSLDQGLQFLIQYYNGEERAKGNILERFSAQQFPDLHSELNLSSLELGDSALYFCASSARDYGNTIYFGEGSWLTVV.

J is TRBJ1-4 and V is TRBV11-2; D may be TRBD1 (5 bases). Trimming removed 1 base from V and 3 bases from J, with 12 bases in between. This CDR3 comprises 16 residues. CDR1 and CDR2 from the germline V gene are SGHAT and FQNNGV. The CDR3 region is CASSLVQIGANEKLFF. For the CDR3, the DNA is TGTGCCAGCAGCTTAGTCCAAATAGGGGCTAATGAAAAACTGTTTTTT.

The chain has TRBV27 and TRBJ1-5, with D maybe TRBD1 (5 bases). The CDR3 loop spans 16 amino acids. Per the germline V gene, CDR1 is MNHEY and CDR2 is SMNVEV (reference sequence). V was trimmed by 6 bases and J by 1 base, leaving 16 bases between them. CDR3 nucleotides: TGTGCCAGCAGACAGGCTTCGGCGGTAAGCAATCAGCCCCAGCATTTT. Amino acid sequence: CASRQASAVSNQPQHF.

The V gene is TRBV11-2, the J gene TRBJ2-7; 11 nucleotides match TRBD2. CDR1 is SGHAT, CDR2 FQNNGV, per germline. Germline trimming cut 6 bases from V and 0 bases from J; bases unmatched to any gene: 7. This CDR3 contains 16 residues. The CDR3 DNA reads as TGTGCCAGCAGGCCCACGGGACTAGCGGTCTCCTACGAGCAGTACTTC. Translation: CASRPTGLAVSYEQYF. The whole variable domain, filled in from reference TRBV11-2 and TRBJ2-7, reads EAGVAQSPRYKIIEKRQSVAFWCNPISGHATLYWYQQILGQGPKLLIQFQNNGVVDDSQLPKDRFSAERLKGVDSTLKIQPAKLEDSAVYLCASRPTGLAVSYEQYFGPGTRLTVT.

V and J are TRBV2 and TRBJ1-5; D possibly corresponds to TRBD1 (6 bases). CDR1 SNHLY and CDR2 FYNNEI come from the germline V gene. V was clipped by 6 bases and J by 0 bases, with 12 bases between them. This CDR3 has 15 residues. Here the CDR3 reads CASSRDRNSNQPQHF. CDR3 nucleotides: TGTGCCAGCAGCCGCGACAGGAATAGCAATCAGCCCCAGCATTTT.

CDR3 coding DNA: TGTGCCAGCAGAATCCGGGACATTTCTAACTATGGCTACACCTTC. This translates into CASRIRDISNYGYTF. The chain has TRBV2 and TRBJ1-2; possibly TRBD1 for D (6 bases). The germline V gene has CDR1 SNHLY and CDR2 FYNNEI. Trimming took 6 bases from V and 0 from J, leaving 14 bases between them. The CDR3 has 15 residues.

This clone was picked up one time. The chain carries TRBV5-1 and TRBJ2-7; D is possibly TRBD2 (6 bases). V was cut by 1 base and J by 1 base, with 12 bases left in between. This CDR3 has 15 residues. Germline CDR1 is SGHRS and CDR2 is YFSETQ. The CDR3 sequence is CASSLTPGESYEQYF. The CDR3 nucleotides are TGCGCCAGCAGCTTGACTCCGGGGGAGTCCTACGAGCAGTACTTC.